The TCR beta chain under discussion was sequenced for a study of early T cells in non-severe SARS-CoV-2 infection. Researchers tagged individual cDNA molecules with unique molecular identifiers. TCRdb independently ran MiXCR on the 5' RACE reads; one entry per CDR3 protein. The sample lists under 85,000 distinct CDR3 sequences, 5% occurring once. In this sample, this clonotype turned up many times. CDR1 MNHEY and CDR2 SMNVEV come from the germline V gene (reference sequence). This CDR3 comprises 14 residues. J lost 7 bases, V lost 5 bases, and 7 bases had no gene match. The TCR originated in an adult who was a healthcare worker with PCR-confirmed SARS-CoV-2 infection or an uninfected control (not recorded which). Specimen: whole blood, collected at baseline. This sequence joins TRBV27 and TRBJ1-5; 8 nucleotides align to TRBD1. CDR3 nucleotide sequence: TGTGCCAGCAGTCGGACAGGGTACGGCCAGCCCCAGCATTTT. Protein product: CASSRTGYGQPQHF.